Described below is a single TCR beta chain sequence and its context. The antigen is undetermined. The read ends 3 residues before the CDR3 terminus; that terminus is restored from the germline J gene. Assay used: immunoSEQ multiplex PCR; TCRdb lists only in-frame clones, some missing. The sample has 2,000 or so clones. The sample belongs to a study of Tregs in tolerant kidney transplant recipients. CFSE-labeled recipient PBMCs were cultured approximately 6 days with irradiated graft donor PBMCs, then FACS-sorted. Trimming cost V 2 bases and J 1 base, with 9 bases left between them. Germline V gene sequence: CDR1 SGHAT, CDR2 FQNNGV. The CDR3 consists of 14 residues. Notes on the study in general: Some patients' samples used different primers over time, so nucleotide sequences weren't comparable. Antigen-driven expansion was suggested because donor-specific Tregs expanded more than all Tregs in tolerant patients.

This chain joins TRBV11-2 and TRBJ2-7; D ambiguous. Sequencing was performed on CD8+ T cells from blood cultured with allogeneic cells, taken before the transplant. This clonotype originated in a human patient who received a combined kidney and bone marrow transplant. Partial CDR3 DNA: TGTGCCAGCAGCTTATCTCGTTATTCCTACGAG. Encoded protein: CASSLSRYSYE. The whole CDR3 sequence is CASSLSRYSYEQYF.